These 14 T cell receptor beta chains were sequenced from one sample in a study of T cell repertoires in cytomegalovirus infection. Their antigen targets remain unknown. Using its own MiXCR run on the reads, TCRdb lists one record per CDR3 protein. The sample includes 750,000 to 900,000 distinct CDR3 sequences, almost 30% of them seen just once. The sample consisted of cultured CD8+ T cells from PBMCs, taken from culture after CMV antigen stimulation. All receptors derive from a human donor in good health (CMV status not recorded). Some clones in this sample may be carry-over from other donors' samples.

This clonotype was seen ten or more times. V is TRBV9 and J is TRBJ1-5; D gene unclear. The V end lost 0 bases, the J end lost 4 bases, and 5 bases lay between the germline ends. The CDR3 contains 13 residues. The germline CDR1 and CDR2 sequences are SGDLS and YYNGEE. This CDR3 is CASSVGRNQPQHF. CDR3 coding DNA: TGTGCCAGCAGCGTAGGGCGAAATCAGCCCCAGCATTTT.

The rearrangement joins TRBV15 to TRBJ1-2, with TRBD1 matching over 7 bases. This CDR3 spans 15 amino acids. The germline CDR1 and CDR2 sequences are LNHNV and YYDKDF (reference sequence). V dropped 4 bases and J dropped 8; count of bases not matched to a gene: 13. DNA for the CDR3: TGTGCCACCAGCATGGTGCCAAAGGGGGCTCGGGGCTACACCTTC. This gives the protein CATSMVPKGARGYTF.

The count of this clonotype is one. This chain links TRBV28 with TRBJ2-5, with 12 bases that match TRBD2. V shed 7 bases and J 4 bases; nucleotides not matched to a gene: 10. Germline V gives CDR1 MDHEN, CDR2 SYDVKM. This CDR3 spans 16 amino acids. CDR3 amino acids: CASISLAGGRRETQYF. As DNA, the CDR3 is TGTGCCAGCATTTCCCTAGCGGGGGGGCGTCGAGAGACCCAGTACTTC.

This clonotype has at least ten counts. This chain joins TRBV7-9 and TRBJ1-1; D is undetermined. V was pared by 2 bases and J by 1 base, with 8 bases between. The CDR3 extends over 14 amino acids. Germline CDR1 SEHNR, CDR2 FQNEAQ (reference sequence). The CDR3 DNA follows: TGTGCCAGCAGCTTAACCGCAGAGAACACTGAAGCTTTCTTT. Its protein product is CASSLTAENTEAFF.

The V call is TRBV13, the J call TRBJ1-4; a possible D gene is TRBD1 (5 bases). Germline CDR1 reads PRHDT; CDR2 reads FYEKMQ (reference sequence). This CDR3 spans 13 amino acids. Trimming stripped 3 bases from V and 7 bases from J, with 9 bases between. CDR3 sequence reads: CASSFRGGEKLFF. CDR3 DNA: TGTGCCAGCAGCTTCCGGGGCGGTGAAAAACTGTTTTTT.

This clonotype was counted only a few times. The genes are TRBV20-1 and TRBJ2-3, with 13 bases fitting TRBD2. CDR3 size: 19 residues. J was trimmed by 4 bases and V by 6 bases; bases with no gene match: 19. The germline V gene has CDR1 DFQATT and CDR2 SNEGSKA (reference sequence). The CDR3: CSAHTRVLAGGPLSDTQYF. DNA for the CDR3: TGCAGTGCCCACACCCGGGTACTAGCGGGGGGGCCGCTCTCAGATACGCAGTATTTT.

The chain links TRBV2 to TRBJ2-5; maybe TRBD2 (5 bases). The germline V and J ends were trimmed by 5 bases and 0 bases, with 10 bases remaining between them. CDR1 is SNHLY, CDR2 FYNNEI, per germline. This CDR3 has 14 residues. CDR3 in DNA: TGTGCCAGCAGTACCCTTAGCGACCAAGAGACCCAGTACTTC. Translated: CASSTLSDQETQYF.

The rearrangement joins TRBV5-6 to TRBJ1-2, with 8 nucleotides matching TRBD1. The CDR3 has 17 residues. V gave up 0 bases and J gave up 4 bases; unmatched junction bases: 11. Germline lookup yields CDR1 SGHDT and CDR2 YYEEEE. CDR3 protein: CASSLAGERTGPYGYTF. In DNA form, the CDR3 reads TGTGCCAGCAGCTTGGCCGGGGAACGGACAGGGCCCTATGGCTACACCTTC. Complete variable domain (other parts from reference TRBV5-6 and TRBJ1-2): DAGVTQSPTHLIKTRGQQVTLRCSPKSGHDTVSWYQQALGQGPQFIFQYYEEEERQRGNFPDRFSGHQFPNYSSELNVNALLLGDSALYLCASSLAGERTGPYGYTFGSGTRLTVV.

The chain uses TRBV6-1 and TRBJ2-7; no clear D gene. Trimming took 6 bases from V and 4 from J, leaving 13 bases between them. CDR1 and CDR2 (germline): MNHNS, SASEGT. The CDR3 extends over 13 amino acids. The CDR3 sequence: CASSQGSEYEQYV. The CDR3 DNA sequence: TGTGCCAGCAGCCAAGGGTCAGAGTACGAGCAGTACGTC.

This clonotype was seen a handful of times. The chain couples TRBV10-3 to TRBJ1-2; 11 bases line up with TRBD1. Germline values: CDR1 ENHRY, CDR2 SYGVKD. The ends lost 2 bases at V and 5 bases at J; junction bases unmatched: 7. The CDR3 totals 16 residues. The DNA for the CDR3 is TGTGCCATCAGTGAGGAGTGGACAGGGGGCTTATATGGCTACACCTTC. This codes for CAISEEWTGGLYGYTF.

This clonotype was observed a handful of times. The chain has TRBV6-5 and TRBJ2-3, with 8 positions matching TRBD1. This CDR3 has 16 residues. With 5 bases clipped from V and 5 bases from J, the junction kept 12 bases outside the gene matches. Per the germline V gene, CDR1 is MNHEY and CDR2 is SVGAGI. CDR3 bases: TGTGCCAGCAGTACCCGGTTCAGGGGGCATGGAGATACGCAGTATTTT. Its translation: CASSTRFRGHGDTQYF.

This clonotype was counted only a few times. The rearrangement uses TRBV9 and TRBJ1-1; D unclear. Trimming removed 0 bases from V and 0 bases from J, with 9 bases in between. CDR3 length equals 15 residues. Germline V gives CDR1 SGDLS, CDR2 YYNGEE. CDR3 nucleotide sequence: TGTGCCAGCAGCGTAGCCCCAGGCATGAACACTGAAGCTTTCTTT. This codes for CASSVAPGMNTEAFF.

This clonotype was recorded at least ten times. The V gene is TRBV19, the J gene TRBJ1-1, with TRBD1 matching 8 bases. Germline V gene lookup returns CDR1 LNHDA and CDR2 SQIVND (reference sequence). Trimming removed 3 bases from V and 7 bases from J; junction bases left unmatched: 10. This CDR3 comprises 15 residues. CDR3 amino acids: CASSIAGGHGGEAFF. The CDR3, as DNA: TGTGCCAGTAGTATCGCAGGGGGCCACGGAGGTGAAGCTTTCTTT.

The CDR3 loop is CANSLVDSYEQYV. CDR3 nucleotides: TGTGCCAACAGCTTAGTGGACTCCTACGAGCAGTACGTC. J is TRBJ2-7 and V is TRBV7-2; D unresolved. The length of the CDR3 is 13 residues. The V gene's germline CDR1 is SGHTA and CDR2 FQGNSA.